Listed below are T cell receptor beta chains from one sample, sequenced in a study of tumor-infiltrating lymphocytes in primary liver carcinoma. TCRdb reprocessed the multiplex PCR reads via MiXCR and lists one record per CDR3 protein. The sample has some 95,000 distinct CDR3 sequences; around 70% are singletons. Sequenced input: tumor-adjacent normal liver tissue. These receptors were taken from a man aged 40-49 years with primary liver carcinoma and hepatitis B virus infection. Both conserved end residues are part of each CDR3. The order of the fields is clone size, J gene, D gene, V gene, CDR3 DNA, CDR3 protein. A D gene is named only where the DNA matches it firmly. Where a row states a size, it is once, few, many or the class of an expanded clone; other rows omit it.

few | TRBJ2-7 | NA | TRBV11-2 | TGTGCTAGCAGCTTAGTAGTGGGAGAAACCTACGAGCAGTACTTC | CASSLVVGETYEQYF
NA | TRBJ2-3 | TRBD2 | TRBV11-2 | TGTGCCAGCAGGGGACTAGCGACCCGTACAGATACGCAGTATTTT | CASRGLATRTDTQYF
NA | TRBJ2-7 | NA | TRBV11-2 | TGTGCCAGCAGCTTTAGGCTACTCAACGAGCGGTACTTC | CASSFRLLNERYF
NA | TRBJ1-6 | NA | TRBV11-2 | TGTGCCAGCAGCCTGGGCGGATCATCCCTCCACTTT | CASSLGGSSLHF
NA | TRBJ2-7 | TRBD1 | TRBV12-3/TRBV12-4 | TGTGCCAGCAATTTACAGGGGGCGGTACAGTACTTC | CASNLQGAVQYF
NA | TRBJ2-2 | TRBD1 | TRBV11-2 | TGTGCCAGTAGCTTATCTTACTGGGACAGGGGGCGTAGCGAGGAGCTGTTTTTT | CASSLSYWDRGRSEELFF
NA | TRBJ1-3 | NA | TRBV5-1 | TGCGCCAGCAGATTTGGGGTAGCGAGCTCTGGAAACACCATATATTTT | CASRFGVASSGNTIYF
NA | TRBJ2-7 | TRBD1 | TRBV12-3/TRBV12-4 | TGTGCCAGCAGTTCCCCCCGGGACAGGGGCTACGAGCAGTACTTC | CASSSPRDRGYEQYF
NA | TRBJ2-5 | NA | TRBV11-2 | TGTGCCAGCAGTCTCTCGGGGGAAGAGAGCCAGTACTTC | CASSLSGEESQYF
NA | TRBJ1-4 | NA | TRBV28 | TGTGCCTGCAGCCTAAGGGGCGAAAAACTGTTTTTT | CACSLRGEKLFF
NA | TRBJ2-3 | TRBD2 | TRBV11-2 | TGTGCCAGCAGCTTCGATACGGGAGGGTTTGATACGCACTATTTT | CASSFDTGGFDTHYF
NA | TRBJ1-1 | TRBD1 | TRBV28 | TGTGCCAGCAGTTCCCTCGCCAGGACAGGGATTAGCATGGGGACTGAAGCTTTCTTT | CASSSLARTGISMGTEAFF
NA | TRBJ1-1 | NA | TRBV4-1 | TGCGCCAGCAGCCAACTCAGGGGAGGTGACAGTGAAGCATTCTTT | CASSQLRGGDSEAFF
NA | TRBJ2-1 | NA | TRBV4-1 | TGCACCAGCAGCCAAGAGGGGAATCAACAGTTCTTT | CTSSQEGNQQFF
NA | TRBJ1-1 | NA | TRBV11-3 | TGTGCTAGCAGCCTCTGTCGGGCGAACACTGAAGCTTTCTTT | CASSLCRANTEAFF
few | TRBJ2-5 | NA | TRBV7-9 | TGTGCCAGCAGCCACGATCTAGGGAAAGAGACCCAGTACTTC | CASSHDLGKETQYF
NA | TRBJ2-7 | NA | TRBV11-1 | TGTGCCAGCAGCCAGGGGTTTAACGAGCAGTACTTC | CASSQGFNEQYF
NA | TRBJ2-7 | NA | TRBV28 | TGTGCCAGCAATCAAGCGGGCGCCTACGAGCAGTACTTC | CASNQAGAYEQYF
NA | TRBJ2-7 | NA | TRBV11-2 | TGTACCAGCAGCATCGGCGGGACTCTACCATACGAGCAGTACTTC | CTSSIGGTLPYEQYF
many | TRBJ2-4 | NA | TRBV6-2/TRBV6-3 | TGTGCCAGCGGTGTGGCCAAAAACATTCAGTACTTC | CASGVAKNIQYF
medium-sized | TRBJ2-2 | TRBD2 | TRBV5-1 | TGCGCCAGCAGCTTCCGCACTAGCGAGAACACCGGGGAGCTGTTTTTT | CASSFRTSENTGELFF
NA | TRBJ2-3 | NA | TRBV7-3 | TGTGCCAGCAAGGCTGGCGCGGTGACAGATACGCAGTATTTT | CASKAGAVTDTQYF
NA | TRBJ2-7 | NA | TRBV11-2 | TGTGCCAGCAGCTTTGTTCTGGGGGCGACGGGAGAGCATTACTTC | CASSFVLGATGEHYF
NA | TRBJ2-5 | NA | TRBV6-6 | TGTGCCAGCATTAGGGACGTCCGAGAGACCCAGTACTTC | CASIRDVRETQYF
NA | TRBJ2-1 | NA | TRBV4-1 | TGCGCCAGCAACTCCCCGCGCGGTCCCTATAATGAGCAGTTCTTC | CASNSPRGPYNEQFF
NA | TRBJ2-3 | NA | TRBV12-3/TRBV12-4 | TGTGCCTGCAGCTTTACTAGCCCAAGTACAGATACGCAGTATTTT | CACSFTSPSTDTQYF
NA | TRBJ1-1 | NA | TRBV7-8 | TGTGCCAGCAGCCGACACAGCCGCTATGAAGCTTTCTTT | CASSRHSRYEAFF
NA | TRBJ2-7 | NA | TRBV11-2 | TGTGCCAGCAGCTTGTGTGACGGTAGGGCTTCAGACGAGCAATACTTC | CASSLCDGRASDEQYF
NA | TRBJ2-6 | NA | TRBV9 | TGTGCCAGCAGCTACACAGGCGCTGGGGCCAACGTCCTGACTTTC | CASSYTGAGANVLTF
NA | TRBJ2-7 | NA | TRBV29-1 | TGCAGAGTACGACCTCAGGACGCTTCCTACGAGCAGTACTTC | CRVRPQDASYEQYF
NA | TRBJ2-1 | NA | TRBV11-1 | TGTGCCAGCAGCGCAGGCGGGACTGTCAAATCTCCTATCTGGAATGAGCAGTTCTTC | CASSAGGTVKSPIWNEQFF
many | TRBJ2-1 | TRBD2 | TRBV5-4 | TGTGCCAGCAGCTTGGATAGCGGGAGTTTATACAATGAGCAGTTCTTC | CASSLDSGSLYNEQFF
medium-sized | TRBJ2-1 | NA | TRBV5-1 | TGCGCCAGCAGCCCCACTGGGGCAGTAAACAATGAGCAGTTCTTC | CASSPTGAVNNEQFF
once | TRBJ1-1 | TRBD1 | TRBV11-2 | TGTGCCAGCAGCAGGAGCGGGACAGGGAATGCTTTCTTT | CASSRSGTGNAFF
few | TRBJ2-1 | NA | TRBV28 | TGTGCCGCCCTCCAGGAGGGGGATTCCCATTACAATGAGCAGTTCTTC | CAALQEGDSHYNEQFF
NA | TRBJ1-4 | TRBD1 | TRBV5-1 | TGCACCAGCAACCCCGGGACAGGGGACGAAAAACTGTTTTTT | CTSNPGTGDEKLFF
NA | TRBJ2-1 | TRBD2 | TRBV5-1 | TGCGCCAACAGCTCGGGACTACCCATGGATGAGGAGTTCTTC | CANSSGLPMDEEFF